The subject of this entry is one TCR beta chain. What it binds is unknown. TCRdb ran MiXCR on the reads and lists one entry per CDR3 protein. The sample carries around 300,000 distinct CDR3 sequences, about a quarter recorded once. The data derive from a study of T cell repertoires in cytomegalovirus infection. At the level of the study: Both a matching HLA type and CMV infection were indicated by public TCR beta signatures. Study results and caveats: Within the response measured ex vivo, HLA-C-restricted CMV-specific TCR beta clonotypes were dominant. Cumulative public TCR beta family frequency identified CMV carriers with the relevant HLA.

Germline CDR1 reads SGHVS; CDR2 reads FQNEAQ. This CDR3 region has 14 residues. Trimming removed 2 bases from V and 4 bases from J, with 11 bases in between. Sequenced sample: PBMCs. The chain couples TRBV7-8 to TRBJ2-5, with D hard to call. The origin of this receptor is a human donor in good health (CMV status not recorded). Some clones in this sample may be carry-over from other donors' samples. This CDR3 reads CASSLRPDRETQYF. In DNA form, the CDR3 reads TGTGCCAGCAGCTTACGACCCGATCGAGAGACCCAGTACTTC.